The clone carrying this T cell receptor (beta chain) showed up many times. Establishment of the diagnosis relied upon clinical symptoms, serum thyroxine, TRAb, thyroid ultrasound and orbital computed tomography. CDR3 length: 13 amino acids. Per germline, CDR1 SGHAT and CDR2 FQNNGV. Trimming left V 0 bases short and J 3 bases short, with 6 bases between. These data originate in a study of Graves' ophthalmopathy and Graves' hyperthyroidism. Investigators amplified TCR beta CDR3 regions from RNA transcripts. RT-PCR with HTBI primers came first, then second-round multiplex PCR. MiXCR, applied by TCRdb to the multiplex PCR reads, yields one record per CDR3 protein. The sample has about 1.1 million distinct CDR3 sequences, about 36% seen once.

The chain uses TRBV11-2 and TRBJ2-7; D unresolved. The receptor was isolated from an adult man with Graves' hyperthyroidism. Sequencing was carried out using peripheral blood or thyroid tissue (not recorded which). The CDR3 spells CASSLDDGYEQYF. CDR3 nucleotide sequence: TGTGCCAGCAGCTTAGACGATGGCTACGAGCAGTACTTC.